These T cell receptor beta chains were read from a single sample in a study of cytomegalovirus exposure and HLA in healthy donors. Some clones are missing from TCRdb's copy, which holds only in-frame ones; the method was immunoSEQ multiplex PCR. Of 180,000 or so clones detected, approximately 78% appear once; the ten largest clones hold 6.5%. The sequencing sample was made of PBMCs. The source of these receptors is a woman aged 45-65 years in good health and CMV-seropositive. Each CDR3 is given with its conserved first and last residue. Fields, in order: D gene, clone size, V gene, J gene, CDR3 protein, CDR3 DNA. The D gene is left open where the match is weak. Clone size is not always given. Where it is, it says once, few, many or a class for expanded clones.

NA	NA	TRBV29-1	TRBJ2-1	CSVAFGSHSYNEQFF	TGCAGCGTTGCTTTCGGGAGTCACTCCTACAATGAGCAGTTCTTC
TRBD2	NA	TRBV10-3	TRBJ2-7	CAISESGGGSGSSYEQYF	TGTGCCATCAGTGAGTCGGGGGGTGGTAGCGGGAGCTCCTACGAGCAGTACTTC
TRBD1	once	TRBV7-9	TRBJ1-4	CASSAGQGASGEKLFF	TGTGCCAGCAGTGCGGGACAGGGGGCTTCGGGGGAAAAACTGTTTTTT
TRBD1	NA	TRBV25-1	TRBJ2-7	CASSDTGQGYSYEQYF	TGTGCCAGCAGTGACACAGGACAGGGTTACTCCTACGAGCAGTACTTC
NA	NA	TRBV6-5	TRBJ2-5	CASSRAETQYF	TGTGCCAGCAGTAGAGCAGAGACCCAGTACTTC
NA	NA	TRBV28	TRBJ1-2	CASRDLGGRRDGYTF	TGTGCCAGCAGGGACCTGGGGGGGCGTCGGGATGGCTACACCTTC
TRBD1	NA	TRBV28	TRBJ1-2	CASRKQGEVNYGYTF	TGTGCCAGCAGAAAACAGGGGGAAGTGAACTATGGCTACACCTTC
TRBD2	NA	TRBV19	TRBJ2-7	CASSIRLAGAYEQYF	TGTGCCAGTAGTATAAGGCTAGCGGGAGCCTACGAGCAGTACTTC
TRBD1	NA	TRBV6-6	TRBJ1-5	CASSQQGPRQPQHF	TGTGCCAGCAGTCAACAGGGGCCAAGGCAGCCCCAGCATTTT
NA	NA	TRBV7-2	TRBJ2-7	CASSFNRAYEQYF	TGTGCCAGCAGCTTCAACCGAGCCTACGAGCAGTACTTC
NA	NA	TRBV2	TRBJ2-1	CASTPERVDEQFF	TGTGCCAGCACCCCGGAGCGGGTTGATGAGCAGTTCTTC
NA	NA	TRBV4-3	TRBJ2-5	CASSQAFGQRQTQYF	TGCGCCAGCAGCCAAGCATTTGGACAGAGGCAGACCCAGTACTTC
TRBD2	NA	TRBV10-3	TRBJ2-7	CAISDLAGYEQYF	TGTGCCATCAGTGACCTAGCGGGCTACGAGCAGTACTTC
TRBD2	NA	TRBV6-5	TRBJ2-3	CASRRLAGGTDTQYF	TGTGCCAGCAGACGCCTAGCGGGAGGGACAGATACGCAGTATTTT
NA	NA	TRBV18	TRBJ2-5	CASSDYQETQYF	TGTGCCAGCTCCGACTACCAAGAGACCCAGTACTTC
NA	NA	TRBV28	TRBJ1-5	CASRLGDQPQHF	TGTGCCAGCAGGCTGGGAGATCAGCCCCAGCATTTT
TRBD2	NA	TRBV7-2	TRBJ2-5	CARKGGASGQETQYF	TGTGCCAGAAAAGGAGGAGCTAGCGGCCAAGAGACCCAGTACTTC
TRBD1	NA	TRBV15	TRBJ1-4	CATSSPGTGGEKLFF	TGTGCCACCAGCTCCCCCGGGACAGGGGGTGAAAAACTGTTTTTT
NA	NA	TRBV4-3	TRBJ1-1	CASSLEGGNTEAFF	TGCGCCAGCAGCCTAGAGGGGGGGAACACTGAAGCTTTCTTT
TRBD1	NA	TRBV4-3	TRBJ2-3	CASSPGTVKIDTQYF	TGCGCCAGCAGCCCGGGGACAGTTAAAATCGATACGCAGTATTTT
TRBD2	NA	TRBV28	TRBJ2-5	CASRPGRERETQYF	TGTGCCAGCAGGCCCGGGAGGGAAAGAGAGACCCAGTACTTC
NA	NA	TRBV28	TRBJ2-7	CASSLSSYEQYF	TGTGCCAGCAGTTTATCGAGCTACGAGCAGTACTTC
NA	NA	TRBV10-3	TRBJ2-7	CAISESKGYIYEQYF	TGTGCCATCAGTGAGTCGAAGGGGTATATCTACGAGCAGTACTTC
NA	NA	TRBV7-2	TRBJ2-2	CASSQSYTGELFF	TGTGCCAGCAGCCAATCATACACCGGGGAGCTGTTTTTT
TRBD1	NA	TRBV6-6	TRBJ2-1	CASSPGQGFDEQFF	TGTGCCAGCAGCCCGGGACAGGGTTTTGATGAGCAGTTCTTC
NA	NA	TRBV7-9	TRBJ2-7	CASSSPRSSYEQYF	TGTGCCAGCAGCTCCCCCAGGTCCTCCTACGAGCAGTACTTC
TRBD1	NA	TRBV4-2	TRBJ1-4	CASSQAQGLDEKLFF	TGTGCCAGCAGCCAAGCACAGGGGTTAGATGAAAAACTGTTTTTT
NA	NA	TRBV4-1	TRBJ2-6	CASNDIRSGANGLTF	TGCGCCAGCAACGATATAAGGTCTGGGGCCAACGGCCTGACTTTC
TRBD1	NA	TRBV29-1	TRBJ1-1	CSVDVTGGTEAFF	TGCAGCGTTGATGTGACAGGGGGCACTGAAGCTTTCTTT
TRBD1	NA	TRBV19	TRBJ2-5	CASSLWTGQETQYF	TGTGCCAGTAGTCTCTGGACAGGTCAAGAGACCCAGTACTTC
NA	NA	TRBV7-8	TRBJ1-1	CASSPGTEGGAFF	TGTGCCAGCAGCCCCGGAACGGAGGGGGGGGCTTTCTTT
NA	NA	TRBV2	TRBJ2-1	CASSDGLSSYNEQFF	TGTGCCAGCAGTGATGGGCTGAGCTCCTACAATGAGCAGTTCTTC
NA	NA	TRBV28	TRBJ2-7	CASSLTNSARWYF	TGTGCCAGCAGCCTCACTAACTCCGCCCGTTGGTACTTC
NA	few	TRBV5-1	TRBJ1-2	CASSLASSDYGYTF	TGCGCCAGCAGCTTGGCCAGTTCCGACTATGGCTACACCTTC
TRBD1	few	TRBV7-9	TRBJ1-5	CSSSLGPGGQPQHF	TGTTCCAGCAGCTTAGGGCCAGGGGGGCAGCCCCAGCATTTT
NA	NA	TRBV5-4	TRBJ2-1	CASSSDSYNEQFF	TGTGCCAGCAGCTCGGACAGTTACAATGAGCAGTTCTTC
TRBD1	NA	TRBV6-5	TRBJ1-1	CASSRGQGGTVAFF	TGTGCCAGCAGTCGTGGGCAGGGGGGTACAGTGGCTTTCTTT
NA	NA	TRBV28	TRBJ1-2	CASSFRSYGYTF	TGTGCCAGCAGTTTCCGTTCCTATGGCTACACCTTC
TRBD2	NA	TRBV10-1	TRBJ2-1	CATLRLAGEYSYNEQFF	TGCGCCACCCTTAGACTAGCGGGCGAATACTCCTACAATGAGCAGTTCTTC
TRBD1	NA	TRBV5-6	TRBJ1-6	CASSLDRGLSPPHF	TGTGCCAGCAGCCTGGACAGGGGGCTTTCACCCCCCCACTTT
TRBD2	NA	TRBV5-4	TRBJ2-1	CASSRGLAGSSSYNEQFF	TGTGCCAGCAGCCGGGGGCTAGCGGGCTCTAGCTCCTACAATGAGCAGTTCTTC
TRBD1	NA	TRBV5-4	TRBJ2-3	CASSIRQGADTQYF	TGTGCCAGCAGCATCCGACAGGGCGCAGATACGCAGTATTTT
NA	NA	TRBV6-1	TRBJ1-1	CASSPRGVGTEAFF	TGTGCCAGCAGCCCGCGGGGGGTTGGGACTGAAGCTTTCTTT
TRBD1	NA	TRBV28	TRBJ1-5	CASSQTPYRGNQPQHF	TGTGCCAGCAGCCAAACACCCTACAGGGGAAATCAGCCCCAGCATTTT
NA	NA	TRBV5-1	TRBJ1-1	CASSIGLPEGTEAFF	TGCGCCAGCAGCATCGGACTCCCGGAAGGCACTGAAGCTTTCTTT